The 20 T cell receptor beta chains below come from one sample, sequenced in a study of T cell responses to AZD1222 COVID-19 vaccine. Generated by immunoSEQ multiplex PCR, the TCRdb table keeps only in-frame clones and is missing some. The sample has 95,000 to 150,000 clones, 90% seen once. Sample: peripheral blood, taken on day 0 of MenACWY control vaccination. The receptors shown here come from an adult in good health.

The chain links TRBV11-2 to TRBJ2-3, with no clear D. The germline CDR1 and CDR2 sequences are SGHAT and FQNNGV. The V end lost 5 bases, the J end lost 4 bases, and 7 bases lay between the germline ends. The CDR3 runs to 12 residues. CDR3 region: CASSPYADTQYF. Written as DNA, the CDR3 is TGTGCCAGCAGCCCATACGCAGATACGCAGTATTTT.

The gene calls are TRBV19 and TRBJ2-5, with 9 positions matching TRBD1. The CDR3 is made up of 14 amino acids. Germline values: CDR1 LNHDA, CDR2 SQIVND (reference sequence). V lost 4 bases, J lost 1 base, and 1 base stayed unmatched. CDR3 region: CASSRGQGQETQYF. As DNA, the CDR3 is TGTGCCAGTAGTAGGGGACAGGGCCAAGAGACCCAGTACTTC.

The CDR3 nucleotides are TGTGCCAGCAGTTACAGCGGGAGGGGTAAGGGAGATGAGCAGTTCTTC. Translated: CASSYSGRGKGDEQFF. The chain uses TRBV6-2 or TRBV6-3 and TRBJ2-1; 10 bases agree with TRBD2. Germline CDR1 reads MNHEY; CDR2 reads SVGEGT. J lost 8 bases, V lost 2 bases, and 9 bases had no gene match. This CDR3 has 16 residues.

This rearrangement joins TRBV6-2 or TRBV6-3 to TRBJ2-7; 16 nucleotides line up with TRBD2. V shed 2 bases and J 7 bases; nucleotides not matched to a gene: 8. Germline CDR1 is MNHEY and CDR2 is SVGEGT. There are 17 residues in the CDR3. CDR3 DNA: TGTGCCAGCAGTTACGGGGGACTAGCGGGAGGGCCGCTGGAGCAGTACTTC. The encoded protein is CASSYGGLAGGPLEQYF.

The rearrangement joins TRBV7-6 to TRBJ1-1; D is perhaps TRBD1 (5 bases). Germline CDR1 and CDR2: SGHVS and FNYEAQ. The CDR3 has 15 amino acids. Trimming cost V 3 bases and J 0 bases, with 11 bases left between them. This CDR3 is CASSLDGTLNTEAFF. The DNA for the CDR3 is TGTGCCAGCAGCTTGGACGGGACTCTGAACACTGAAGCTTTCTTT.

This clone has just one count. The chain links TRBV7-2 to TRBJ2-5; TRBD2 agrees at 9 bases. Germline CDR1 SGHTA, CDR2 FQGNSA. V lost 2 bases to trimming and J lost 3 bases; unmatched junction nucleotides: 1. The CDR3 totals 14 residues. The CDR3 spells CASSLRGREETQYF. As DNA, the CDR3 is TGTGCCAGCAGCTTACGCGGGAGGGAAGAGACCCAGTACTTC.

The chain joins TRBV6-1 to TRBJ2-1; D is unresolved. Germline assignment: CDR1 MNHNS and CDR2 SASEGT. V was trimmed by 3 bases and J by 8 bases, leaving 17 bases between them. The CDR3 totals 15 residues. The CDR3 is CASSDSLQSGDEQFF. DNA for the CDR3: TGTGCCAGCAGTGATTCGCTTCAAAGTGGCGATGAGCAGTTCTTC.

The V call is TRBV5-4, the J call TRBJ2-1; D remains unclear. The CDR3 loop spans 11 amino acids. Germline V gives CDR1 SGHNT, CDR2 YYREEE (reference sequence). V was cut by 0 bases and J by 9 bases, with 4 bases left in between. CDR3 region: CASSLAVEQFF. CDR3 nucleotides: TGTGCCAGCAGCTTGGCGGTTGAGCAGTTCTTC.

The count of this clone is one. J is TRBJ1-2 and V is TRBV15, with 10 bases matching TRBD1. With V trimmed by 5 bases and J by 8 bases, 8 bases remained unmatched. The V gene's germline CDR1 is LNHNV and CDR2 YYDKDF (reference sequence). CDR3 length: 14 amino acids. The CDR3 protein is CATSPGGTGAGYTF. CDR3 DNA sequence: TGTGCCACCAGCCCAGGCGGGACAGGGGCCGGCTACACCTTC.

The gene calls are TRBV18 and TRBJ1-5, with unresolved D. Germline V gives CDR1 KGHSH, CDR2 LQKENI. Trimming pared 2 bases from V and 0 bases from J, leaving 8 bases between. The CDR3 extends over 15 amino acids. The CDR3 here is CASSPGTASNQPQHF. The DNA of the CDR3 is TGTGCCAGCTCACCAGGCACAGCTAGCAATCAGCCCCAGCATTTT.

The chain combines TRBV6-5 with TRBJ2-3; D uncertain. CDR3 size: 13 residues. V shed 2 bases and J shed 2 bases, with 5 bases lying between them. Looked up from germline, CDR1 is MNHEY and CDR2 is SVGAGI. DNA for the CDR3: TGTGCCAGCAGTTACCTCCTCACAGATACGCAGTATTTT. Amino acids: CASSYLLTDTQYF.

Only a few counts were recorded for this clone. The V call is TRBV18, the J call TRBJ1-3; D is ambiguous. CDR1 is KGHSH and CDR2 is LQKENI in the germline V gene. The germline V and J ends were trimmed by 0 bases and 0 bases, with 9 bases remaining between them. The CDR3 runs to 16 residues. The CDR3 reads CASSPPLGSSGNTIYF. CDR3 in DNA: TGTGCCAGCTCACCACCGTTGGGGTCCTCTGGAAACACCATATATTTT.

CDR3: CASSYRRNTGELFF. The CDR3 bases are TGTGCCAGCAGTTACAGGAGAAACACCGGGGAGCTGTTTTTT. The chain joins TRBV6-2 or TRBV6-3 to TRBJ2-2; D is unresolved. Germline V gene sequence: CDR1 MNHEY, CDR2 SVGEGT. Trimming removed 2 bases at V and 2 bases at J, with 6 bases between. This CDR3 spans 14 amino acids.

A remark on this clone: A much larger clone differs by one base, so this may be a read error. Other DNA sequences in the sample encode the same CDR3. The chain combines TRBV28 with TRBJ2-5; possibly TRBD1 for D (5 bases). The V end lost 2 bases, the J end lost 5 bases, and 24 bases lay between the germline ends. This CDR3 has 18 residues. Germline lookup yields CDR1 MDHEN and CDR2 SYDVKM. CDR3 residues: CASSLIWAESAGSETQYF. For the CDR3, the DNA is TGTGCCAGCAGTTTAATATGGGCCGAATCGGCAGGGTCGGAGACCCAGTACTTC.

The V call is TRBV27, the J call TRBJ1-1; D ambiguous. Germline CDR1 is MNHEY and CDR2 is SMNVEV (reference sequence). The CDR3 length is 14 residues. Trimming shortened V by 4 bases and J by 6 bases, and 15 bases separated the two germline ends. The CDR3 nucleotides are TGTGCCAGCAGTTCAGACCGGGCGACGGCTGAAGCTTTCTTT. It yields the protein CASSSDRATAEAFF.

The chain is built from TRBV3-1 (or the pseudogene TRBV3-2) and TRBJ2-7; D remains ambiguous. Per germline, CDR1 LGHDT and CDR2 YNNKEL (reference sequence). The CDR3 length is 15 residues. With 0 bases removed from V and 5 bases from J, the gap between germline ends came to 14 bases. CDR3 bases: TGTGCCAGCAGCCAAGATTTCGACGTTCGGGACGAGCAGTACTTC. Translating gives CASSQDFDVRDEQYF.

The V call is TRBV4-3, the J call TRBJ1-5, with a weak D call TRBD1 (6 bases). This CDR3 is 17 amino acids long. The V and J ends lost 0 bases and 1 base respectively, with 13 bases between them. CDR1 LGHNA and CDR2 YSLEER come from the germline V gene. This chain's CDR3 is CASSQEFSGASNQPQHF. In nucleotides, the CDR3 is TGCGCCAGCAGCCAAGAGTTTTCGGGGGCGAGCAATCAGCCCCAGCATTTT.

CDR3 sequence: CASSDGAASNQPQHF. Written as DNA, the CDR3 is TGTGCCAGCAGTGACGGGGCGGCCTCCAATCAGCCCCAGCATTTT. The chain joins TRBV6-1 to TRBJ1-5; D might be TRBD1 (5 bases). V lost 3 bases, J lost 3 bases, and 12 bases lay in between. The length of the CDR3 is 15 residues. Per the germline V gene, CDR1 is MNHNS and CDR2 is SASEGT.

The sample holds many counts of this clone. The J gene is TRBJ2-7, the V gene TRBV7-9; D gene uncertain. In germline, CDR1 is SEHNR, CDR2 FQNEAQ (reference sequence). The CDR3 consists of 13 residues. V lost 7 bases, J lost 4 bases, and 14 bases lay in between. CDR3 in amino acids: CASTSAVRYEQYF. The DNA for the CDR3 is TGTGCCAGCACCTCTGCAGTGCGGTACGAGCAGTACTTC.

The sample holds one count of this clone. Germline is not matched at one junction end, which may reflect a read error. The chain is built from TRBV5-5 and TRBJ1-2; a weak D match, TRBD1 (5 bases). This CDR3 contains 14 residues. Germline V gene lookup returns CDR1 SGHKS and CDR2 YYEKEE (reference sequence). The CDR3 here is CASSLGDSNYGYTF. CDR3 DNA: TGTGCCAGCAGCTTGGGGGACTCTAACTATGGCTACACTTTC.